The next 21 T cell receptor beta chains were all read from a single sample in a study of early T cells in non-severe SARS-CoV-2 infection. TCRdb analysed the 5' RACE reads with MiXCR anew, one entry per CDR3 protein. The table includes approximately 41,000 distinct CDR3 sequences, roughly 4.4% detected once. The sample consisted of whole blood. The source of these receptors is an adult who was a healthcare worker with PCR-confirmed SARS-CoV-2 infection or an uninfected control (not recorded which).

The sample holds many counts of this clonotype. The gene calls are TRBV5-1 and TRBJ1-5; TRBD1 might be the D (5 bases). This CDR3 is 13 amino acids long. Deletions cut 4 bases from V and 4 bases from J, with 9 bases between. Germline V gene data show CDR1 as SGHRS and CDR2 as YFSETQ. The DNA of the CDR3 is TGCGCCAGCAGCAGGGGTGAAAATCAGCCCCAGCATTTT. Translation: CASSRGENQPQHF.

This clonotype was detected ten times or more. The gene calls are TRBV14 and TRBJ2-1; D is unresolved. Trimming cost V 0 bases and J 5 bases, with 5 bases left between them. The germline V gene encodes CDR1 SGHDN and CDR2 FVKESK. This CDR3 has 13 residues. The CDR3 here is CASSQDWDNEQFF. DNA of the CDR3: TGTGCCAGCAGCCAAGATTGGGACAATGAGCAGTTCTTC.

This clonotype came up many times. V is TRBV29-1 and J is TRBJ2-3, with a tentative D call TRBD2 (6 bases). The CDR3 runs 16 residues. The germline CDR1 and CDR2 sequences are SQVTM and ANQGSEA. V shed 4 bases and J shed 0 bases, with 17 bases lying between them. CDR3 sequence: CSVGLGKSGSTDTQYF. DNA of the CDR3: TGCAGCGTTGGGTTGGGTAAAAGCGGGAGCACAGATACGCAGTATTTT.

This clonotype was detected ten times or more. The chain carries TRBV5-5 and TRBJ1-6; TRBD1 is a possible D gene (5 bases). CDR3 length: 14 amino acids. V lost 2 bases and J 8 bases, leaving 11 bases between the germline ends. Germline V gives CDR1 SGHKS, CDR2 YYEKEE (reference sequence). In DNA, the CDR3 is TGTGCCAGCAGCTTCAACCCAGGGTATTCACCCCTCCACTTT. This translates into CASSFNPGYSPLHF.

Only a few counts were recorded for this clonotype. The rearrangement uses TRBV3-1 and TRBJ1-5; D remains ambiguous. The CDR3 has 13 residues. The ends were cut back, 2 bases at V and 4 bases at J, with 6 bases in the middle. From germline, CDR1 is LGHDT and CDR2 YNNKEL (reference sequence). CDR3 loop: CASSQQANQPQHF. CDR3 DNA: TGTGCCAGCAGCCAACAGGCAAATCAGCCCCAGCATTTT.

This clonotype has ten or more counts. The V gene is TRBV12-3 or TRBV12-4, the J gene TRBJ2-5; D might be TRBD1 (6 bases). The CDR3 has 14 amino acids. The germline V and J ends were trimmed by 5 bases and 1 base, with 11 bases remaining between them. The CDR3 nucleotides read TGTGCCAGCAGTGGGAACAGGGCCCAAGAGACCCAGTACTTC. It yields the protein CASSGNRAQETQYF.

This clonotype was found many times. The rearrangement uses TRBV18 and TRBJ2-2, with D unclear. Germline-derived CDR1 and CDR2 are KGHSH and LQKENI. The CDR3 runs 15 residues. The V and J ends lost 1 base and 11 bases respectively, with 17 bases between them. This chain's CDR3 is CASSPLKDGLTELFF. The DNA of the CDR3 is TGTGCCAGCTCACCACTGAAGGACGGTCTGACAGAGCTGTTTTTT.

This chain connects TRBV4-1 to TRBJ1-5; TRBD1 might be the D (5 bases). CDR3 length: 15 amino acids. With 0 bases removed from V and 9 bases from J, the gap between germline ends came to 15 bases. Germline CDR1 reads MGHRA; CDR2 reads YSYEKL. The CDR3 spells CASSQEGPVQWPQHF. The DNA for the CDR3 is TGCGCCAGCAGCCAAGAGGGGCCAGTTCAATGGCCCCAGCATTTT.

This clonotype has a count of ten or more. This sequence joins TRBV7-7 and TRBJ1-1, with D uncertain. CDR3 length: 13 residues. Germline CDR1 is SSHAT and CDR2 is FNYEAQ (reference sequence). The V and J ends lost 6 bases and 0 bases respectively, with 8 bases between them. The DNA for the CDR3 is TGTGCCAGCAGTATCGATCTGAACACTGAAGCTTTCTTT. Protein sequence: CASSIDLNTEAFF.

This clonotype was recorded at least ten times. One junction end disagrees with the germline gene, perhaps due to a read error. This sequence joins TRBV5-1 and TRBJ2-3, with TRBD2 matching over 13 bases. Germline lookup yields CDR1 SGHRS and CDR2 YFSETQ. CDR3 length: 17 amino acids. DNA of the CDR3: TGCACCAGCAGCTTTATGACTAGCGGGGGGCCTAAAGATACGCAGTATTTT. Translation: CTSSFMTSGGPKDTQYF.

This clonotype was observed a handful of times. CDR3 amino acids: CSARVGARRGRINEQFF. For the CDR3, the DNA is TGCAGTGCTAGAGTCGGCGCTCGGCGGGGGAGGATAAATGAGCAGTTCTTC. This rearrangement joins TRBV20-1 to TRBJ2-1, with 7 bases aligning to TRBD2. The length of the CDR3 is 17 residues. From germline, CDR1 is DFQATT and CDR2 SNEGSKA (reference sequence). J gave up 7 bases and V 1 base, and 16 bases lay outside the gene matches.

The chain links TRBV7-2 to TRBJ2-7; no clear D gene. V was cut by 4 bases and J by 2 bases, with 15 bases left in between. CDR1 is SGHTA, CDR2 FQGNSA, per germline. This CDR3 comprises 15 residues. CDR3 bases: TGTGCCAGCAGCTCCGCCGCTACGTCAGCCTACGAGCAGTACTTC. It encodes CASSSAATSAYEQYF.

This clonotype showed up many times. V usage is TRBV27 and J usage is TRBJ1-6; D unclear. Germline V CDR1 and CDR2: MNHEY, SMNVEV (reference sequence). The V and J ends lost 6 bases and 9 bases respectively, with 15 bases between them. The CDR3 covers 14 residues. The DNA for the CDR3 is TGTGCCAGCAGACCGGGGTCCCTGGGTTCACCCCTCCACTTT. Amino acid sequence: CASRPGSLGSPLHF.

This clonotype was counted ten times or more. The CDR3 region has the DNA TGTGCCAGCAGCTGGACAGGGAACACCGGGGAGCTGTTTTTT. As protein: CASSWTGNTGELFF. The chain uses TRBV11-3 and TRBJ2-2; 7 bases are a match to TRBD1. This CDR3 is built from 14 residues. Germline V gene sequence: CDR1 SGHNT, CDR2 YENEEA. V shed 4 bases, J shed 1 base, and the junction held 0 bases outside the gene matches.

This clonotype was observed many times. V is TRBV2 and J is TRBJ1-4; possible D gene TRBD1, 6 bases. CDR3 length: 14 amino acids. V lost 6 bases to trimming and J lost 5 bases, with 13 bases between them. Germline V gene data show CDR1 as SNHLY and CDR2 as FYNNEI. The CDR3 reads CASRADRSNEKLFF. CDR3 sequence (DNA): TGTGCCAGCAGGGCCGACAGGTCGAATGAAAAACTGTTTTTT. The variable domain in full, completed from reference TRBV2 and TRBJ1-4, reads EPEVTQTPSHQVTQMGQEVILRCVPISNHLYFYWYRQILGQKVEFLVSFYNNEISEKSEIFDDQFSVERPDGSNFTLKIRSTKLEDSAMYFCASRADRSNEKLFFGSGTQLSVL.

This clonotype was seen many times. The CDR3 region is CSVVRPPTEAFF. CDR3 nucleotides: TGCAGCGTTGTTCGGCCTCCCACTGAAGCTTTCTTT. The genes are TRBV29-1 and TRBJ1-1; D gene unclear. V dropped 4 bases and J dropped 4 bases, with 10 bases sitting between them. CDR3 size: 12 residues. Germline V gene sequence: CDR1 SQVTM, CDR2 ANQGSEA.

This clonotype was counted ten times or more. This chain connects TRBV20-1 to TRBJ2-7; tentative D call: TRBD2 (6 bases). The length of the CDR3 is 11 residues. Per the germline V gene, CDR1 is DFQATT and CDR2 is SNEGSKA (reference sequence). V lost 5 bases and J lost 5, with 10 bases in between. DNA of the CDR3: TGCAGTGCTCTGGGAGGCCACGAGCAGTACTTC. This translates into CSALGGHEQYF.

This clonotype was observed many times. The chain carries TRBV6-6 and TRBJ1-2, with D possibly TRBD1 on 5 matching bases. V was pared by 5 bases and J by 1 base, with 14 bases between. Germline V gives CDR1 MNHNY, CDR2 SVGAGI (reference sequence). The length of the CDR3 is 15 residues. The CDR3 coding sequence is TGTGCCAGCAGTCAAAATCGGGGCCGTAACTATGGCTACACCTTC. Protein: CASSQNRGRNYGYTF.

The table lists this clonotype with many counts. The chain recombines TRBV29-1 with TRBJ2-2, with a weak D call TRBD2 (6 bases). The CDR3 covers 15 residues. V lost 6 bases and J lost 0, with 14 bases in between. In germline, CDR1 is SQVTM, CDR2 ANQGSEA. CDR3 sequence reads: CSVSAGTPNTGELFF. The CDR3 region has the DNA TGCAGCGTGTCCGCCGGGACTCCGAACACCGGGGAGCTGTTTTTT.

The V gene is TRBV19, the J gene TRBJ1-5; D may be TRBD1 (6 bases). The CDR3 has 16 residues. V lost 1 base, J lost 4 bases, and 14 bases lay in between. CDR1 and CDR2 (germline): LNHDA, SQIVND (reference sequence). CDR3: CASSIGATGLNQPQHF. The DNA for the CDR3 is TGTGCCAGTAGTATAGGGGCGACAGGACTTAATCAGCCCCAGCATTTT.

This clonotype has a handful of counts. In DNA form, the CDR3 reads TGTGCCACCAGCCGCAGCCCAACTATCAACTACGAGCAGTACTTC. Protein: CATSRSPTINYEQYF. The chain links TRBV15 to TRBJ2-7; no clear D gene. Between the trimmed V and J ends, which lost 5 bases and 3 bases, there was a span of 17 bases. CDR3 length: 15 residues. Germline values: CDR1 LNHNV, CDR2 YYDKDF (reference sequence).